Listed below are T cell receptor beta chains from one sample, sequenced in a study of cytomegalovirus exposure and HLA in healthy donors. The table came from immunoSEQ multiplex PCR; TCRdb's copy has only in-frame clones and leaves some out. The sample holds approximately 100,000 clones; about four fifths are singletons and the top ten take more than 3.5%. Sequenced: PBMCs. Receptors were obtained from a female donor in good health and CMV-seropositive. Both conserved end residues are part of each CDR3. The D gene is left open where the match is weak. Rows may omit the clone size; those that give it use once, few, many or a size class.

len	v_gene	d_gene	j_gene	abundance	CDR3aa	CDR3nt
13	TRBV27	.	TRBJ1-5	.	CASSLSGNQPQHF	TGTGCCAGCAGTTTATCCGGTAATCAGCCCCAGCATTTT
13	TRBV13	.	TRBJ2-1	.	CASSFLRGNEQFF	TGTGCCAGCAGCTTCCTCAGGGGCAATGAGCAGTTCTTC
15	TRBV5-4	.	TRBJ1-2	.	CASSLEIGGGYGYTF	TGTGCCAGCAGCTTGGAGATAGGCGGGGGCTATGGCTACACCTTC
18	TRBV4-1	.	TRBJ2-1	.	CASSQFGTPFISYNEQFF	TGCGCCAGCAGCCAATTCGGGACTCCCTTTATCTCCTACAATGAGCAGTTCTTC
14	TRBV27	.	TRBJ1-4	.	CASSLRSTNEKLFF	TGTGCCAGCAGCTTGAGATCAACTAATGAAAAACTGTTTTTT
15	TRBV6-5	TRBD1	TRBJ2-5	.	CASLALGDSQETQYF	TGTGCCAGCCTTGCCTTGGGGGACAGCCAAGAGACCCAGTACTTC
14	TRBV6-4	TRBD1	TRBJ2-1	few	CASSDTDRGGEQFF	TGTGCCAGCAGTGACACGGACAGGGGCGGTGAGCAGTTCTTC
14	TRBV27	TRBD2	TRBJ2-7	.	CASSLNGRSYEQYF	TGTGCCAGCAGTTTGAACGGGAGGTCGTACGAGCAGTACTTC
13	TRBV5-4	TRBD1	TRBJ1-2	.	CASSLDRGYGYTF	TGTGCCAGCAGCTTGGACAGGGGATATGGCTACACCTTC
15	TRBV2	.	TRBJ1-6	.	CASSGQSSYNSPLHF	TGTGCCAGCAGTGGACAGAGCTCCTATAATTCACCCCTCCACTTT
15	TRBV5-6	.	TRBJ2-5	.	CASSGGLLLQETQYF	TGTGCCAGCAGCGGGGGACTCCTGTTACAAGAGACCCAGTACTTC
17	TRBV10-2	.	TRBJ2-3	.	CASLPGERTEGIDTQYF	TGCGCCAGCCTCCCGGGGGAGCGGACCGAGGGAATAGATACGCAGTATTTT
15	TRBV10-1	TRBD1	TRBJ2-3	.	CASSDRGLSTDTQYF	TGCGCCAGCAGTGACAGGGGGCTTAGCACAGATACGCAGTATTTT
13	TRBV9	.	TRBJ2-7	.	CASSPGGSIQQYF	TGTGCCAGCAGCCCCGGGGGATCTATACAGCAGTACTTC
17	TRBV4-3	TRBD1	TRBJ2-1	.	CASSQVGPGQGWIEQFF	TGCGCCAGCAGCCAAGTGGGACCGGGACAGGGTTGGATTGAGCAGTTCTTC
12	TRBV2	.	TRBJ2-5	.	CASTYRQETQYF	TGTGCCAGCACGTACAGACAAGAGACCCAGTACTTC
15	TRBV7-7	TRBD1	TRBJ1-5	.	CASSLVRPGGQPQHF	TGTGCCAGCAGCTTAGTAAGGCCAGGGGGTCAGCCCCAGCATTTT
12	TRBV7-2	.	TRBJ2-3	few	CASSPGGRGQYF	TGTGCCAGCAGCCCTGGAGGACGGGGGCAGTATTTT
16	TRBV19	TRBD1	TRBJ1-2	.	CASSIAPSTGGYGYTF	TGTGCCAGTAGTATAGCCCCATCGACAGGGGGCTATGGCTACACCTTC
18	TRBV7-2	TRBD1	TRBJ1-2	.	CASSSGAGQGAINYGYTF	TGTGCCAGCAGCTCGGGGGCGGGACAGGGGGCAATTAACTATGGCTACACCTTC
11	TRBV30	.	TRBJ2-3	once	CAWSPSSIPYF	TGTGCCTGGAGTCCCTCATCTATACCGTATTTT
16	TRBV5-1	TRBD2	TRBJ2-1	.	CASTPGLAGGPGEQFF	TGCGCCAGCACCCCGGGACTAGCGGGGGGGCCGGGTGAGCAGTTCTTC
15	TRBV5-1	TRBD1	TRBJ2-2	.	CASRRTGPNTGELFF	TGCGCCAGCCGACGGACAGGACCGAACACCGGGGAGCTGTTTTTT
15	TRBV4-1	.	TRBJ2-3	.	CASSQKENGADTQYF	TGCGCCAGCAGCCAAAAGGAGAACGGAGCAGATACGCAGTATTTT
16	TRBV5-4	.	TRBJ2-1	.	CASSPSGFSSGNEQFF	TGTGCCAGCAGCCCCTCCGGATTCTCCTCAGGGAATGAGCAGTTCTTC
13	TRBV7-6	.	TRBJ1-5	.	CASSSQENQPQHF	TGTGCCAGCAGCTCACAGGAGAATCAGCCCCAGCATTTT
12	TRBV6-1	TRBD1	TRBJ2-7	.	CASRTGVWEQYF	TGTGCCAGCAGGACAGGGGTATGGGAGCAGTACTTC
15	TRBV6-1	.	TRBJ1-1	once	CASSKTGRGNTEAFF	TGTGCCAGCAGTAAAACAGGGAGGGGGAACACTGAAGCTTTCTTT
17	TRBV7-8	TRBD2	TRBJ2-2	.	CASSLVVAGAFTGELFF	TGTGCCAGCAGCTTAGTTGTAGCGGGGGCCTTCACCGGGGAGCTGTTTTTT
13	TRBV30	.	TRBJ2-5	.	CAWGRQGQETQYF	TGTGCCTGGGGCCGGCAGGGTCAAGAGACCCAGTACTTC
16	TRBV5-8	TRBD1	TRBJ2-1	few	CASSPTGNRLYNEQFF	TGTGCCAGCAGCCCGACAGGGAATCGATTGTACAATGAGCAGTTCTTC
16	TRBV7-2	TRBD2	TRBJ2-5	.	CASSFRTSGGHETQYF	TGTGCCAGCAGCTTCCGGACTAGCGGGGGGCATGAGACCCAGTACTTC
18	TRBV7-6	TRBD1	TRBJ2-2	.	CASSLDPTGGANTGELFF	TGTGCCAGCAGCTTAGACCCGACAGGGGGAGCGAACACCGGGGAGCTGTTTTTT
16	TRBV5-6	.	TRBJ2-3	.	CASSLVGVGSTDTQYF	TGTGCCAGCAGCTTGGTCGGGGTTGGAAGCACAGATACGCAGTATTTT
12	TRBV19	.	TRBJ1-2	.	CASSTTTYGYTF	TGTGCCAGTAGTACGACGACTTATGGCTACACCTTC
9	TRBV30	.	TRBJ1-2	few	CAGGYGYTF	TGTGCGGGAGGTTATGGCTACACCTTC
14	TRBV6-1	.	TRBJ2-3	.	CASSDRGLTDTQYF	TGTGCCAGCAGTGACAGGGGCCTGACAGATACGCAGTATTTT